Shown below are 7 T cell receptor beta chains from a single sample sequenced in a study of T-cell reconstitution after alpha-beta-depleted transplantation in children. Preparation of the TCRbeta library used unique molecular identifiers. TCRdb independently ran MiXCR on the PCR reads; one entry per CDR3 protein. The table shows 230,000 or so distinct CDR3 sequences, with 9.7% occurring only once. The sample here was PBMCs from the stem cell graft donor, taken from the stem cell graft. The receptors were sampled from a human donor who donated a stem cell graft to a child with SCID.

This rearrangement joins TRBV7-3 to TRBJ1-6; D possibly corresponds to TRBD1 (6 bases). The germline gives CDR1 SGHTA, CDR2 FQGTGA. The CDR3 spans 15 residues. V was cut by 0 bases and J by 10 bases, with 13 bases left in between. The CDR3 sequence is CASSLTSGARSPLHF. CDR3 sequence (DNA): TGTGCCAGCAGCTTAACATCGGGGGCTAGATCACCCCTCCACTTT.

This clonotype has at least ten counts. This chain joins TRBV20-1 and TRBJ1-6, with 8 bases aligning to TRBD1. The germline CDR1 and CDR2 sequences are DFQATT and SNEGSKA (reference sequence). This CDR3 has 12 residues. The V and J ends lost 6 bases and 10 bases, in that order; junction bases with no gene match: 5. Here the CDR3 DNA reads TGCAGTGCCGCGACAGGGGCATCACCCCTCCACTTT. This sequence encodes CSAATGASPLHF.

This chain connects TRBV4-1 to TRBJ1-5, with D maybe TRBD1 (5 bases). Trimming shortened V by 0 bases and J by 3 bases, and 9 bases separated the two germline ends. The CDR3 spans 15 residues. Germline CDR1 is MGHRA and CDR2 is YSYEKL. The CDR3 spells CASSQDADNNQPQHF. The CDR3 region has the DNA TGCGCCAGCAGCCAAGACGCGGACAACAATCAGCCCCAGCATTTT.

The table lists this clonotype with many counts. This chain connects TRBV10-3 to TRBJ1-1; possibly TRBD1 for D (5 bases). V lost 10 bases to trimming and J lost 0 bases, with 9 bases between them. CDR3 length: 12 amino acids. Looked up from germline, CDR1 is ENHRY and CDR2 is SYGVKD. The CDR3 region has the DNA TGTGCCAGCAGGGATATGAACACTGAAGCTTTCTTT. Its translation is CASRDMNTEAFF.

This clonotype was detected many times. This chain connects TRBV12-3 or TRBV12-4 to TRBJ1-1, with TRBD1 as a possible D gene (6 bases). This CDR3 comprises 11 residues. The V end was cut by 5 bases, the J end by 9 bases, with 10 bases between. For the CDR3, the DNA is TGTGCCAGCAGTCCCGGGGGGCAAGCTTTCTTT. Protein: CASSPGGQAFF.

The table lists this clonotype with many counts. This sequence joins TRBV10-3 and TRBJ1-4, with D maybe TRBD1 (5 bases). V lost 5 bases to trimming and J lost 7 bases, with 11 bases between them. CDR1 is ENHRY, CDR2 SYGVKD, per germline. This CDR3 has 13 residues. The CDR3 region has the DNA TGTGCCATCAGTCCAGGGCTCGGTGAAAAACTGTTTTTT. Protein product: CAISPGLGEKLFF.

In its sample, this clonotype was seen many times. The genes are TRBV12-3 or TRBV12-4 and TRBJ1-4, with TRBD1 matching 7 bases. This CDR3 is 15 amino acids long. V gave up 4 bases and J gave up 8 bases; unmatched junction bases: 10. The CDR3 here is CASSSPGQIGEKLFF. DNA for the CDR3: TGTGCCAGCAGTTCTCCGGGACAGATAGGGGAAAAACTGTTTTTT.